This passage covers 2 T cell receptor beta chains from one sample sequenced in a study of control samples from healthy donors and cancer patients. The assay was immunoSEQ multiplex PCR, and TCRdb's table has in-frame clones only and misses some. This table has some 130,000 clones, 80% to 95% appearing once. Input material: blood. These receptors were taken from a young man in good health.

The V gene is TRBV5-5, the J gene TRBJ1-2; the D gene is possibly TRBD1 (6 bases). Germline CDR1 reads SGHKS; CDR2 reads YYEKEE (reference sequence). This CDR3 has 13 residues. Deletions cut 4 bases from V and 4 bases from J, with 11 bases between. CDR3 sequence: CASSRQQGYGYTF. As DNA, the CDR3 is TGTGCCAGCAGCAGACAACAGGGCTATGGCTACACCTTC. The whole variable domain, filled in from reference TRBV5-5 and TRBJ1-2, reads DAGVTQSPTHLIKTRGQQVTLRCSPISGHKSVSWYQQVLGQGPQFIFQYYEKEERGRGNFPDRFSARQFPNYSSELNVNALLLGDSALYLCASSRQQGYGYTFGSGTRLTVV.

The chain employs TRBV7-9 and TRBJ1-2; D gene unclear. This CDR3 spans 15 amino acids. Trimming cost V 5 bases and J 8 bases, with 21 bases left between them. From germline, CDR1 is SEHNR and CDR2 FQNEAQ (reference sequence). For the CDR3, the DNA is TGTGCCAGCAGCGGACCCGGAGGAGGTCTAGGGGGCTACACCTTC. Translation gives CASSGPGGGLGGYTF.